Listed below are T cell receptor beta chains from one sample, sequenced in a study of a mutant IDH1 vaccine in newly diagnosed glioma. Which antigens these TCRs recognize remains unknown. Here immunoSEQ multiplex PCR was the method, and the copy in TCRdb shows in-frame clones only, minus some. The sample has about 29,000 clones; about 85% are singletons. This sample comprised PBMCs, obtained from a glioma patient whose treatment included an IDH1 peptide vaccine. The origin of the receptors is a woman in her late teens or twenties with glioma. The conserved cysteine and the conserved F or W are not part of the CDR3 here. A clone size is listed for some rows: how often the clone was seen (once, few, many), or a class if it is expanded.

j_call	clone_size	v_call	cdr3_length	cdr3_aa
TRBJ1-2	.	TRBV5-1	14	ASSLAGVGGVGGYT
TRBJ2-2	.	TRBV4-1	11	ASSRPLAGELF
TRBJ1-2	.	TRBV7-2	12	ASSSPLGSYGYT
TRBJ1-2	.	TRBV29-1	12	SVAVQALNYGYT
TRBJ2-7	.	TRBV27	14	ASSLAGQGGPYEQY
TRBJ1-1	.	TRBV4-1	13	ASSQPGRPNTEAF
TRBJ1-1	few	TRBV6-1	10	ASSEVVTEAF
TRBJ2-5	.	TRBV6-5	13	ASNLLWDSQETQY
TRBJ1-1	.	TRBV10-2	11	ASSGTENTEAF
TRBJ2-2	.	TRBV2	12	ASSVKRGRGELF
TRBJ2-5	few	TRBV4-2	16	ASSQDSGRAKDLETQY
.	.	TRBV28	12	ASSLSAGGYEQY
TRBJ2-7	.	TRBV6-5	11	ASSLTVSYEQY
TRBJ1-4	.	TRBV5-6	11	ASSLMGTEKLF
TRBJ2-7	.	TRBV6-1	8	ASSTHEQY
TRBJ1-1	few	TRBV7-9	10	AGGNVNTEAF
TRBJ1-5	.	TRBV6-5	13	ASSARTGGDQPQH
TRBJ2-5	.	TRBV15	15	ATSRDRGGRYQETQY
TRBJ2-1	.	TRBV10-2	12	ASRVAGGYNEQF
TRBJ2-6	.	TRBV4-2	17	ASSQAGSWRGGGANVLT